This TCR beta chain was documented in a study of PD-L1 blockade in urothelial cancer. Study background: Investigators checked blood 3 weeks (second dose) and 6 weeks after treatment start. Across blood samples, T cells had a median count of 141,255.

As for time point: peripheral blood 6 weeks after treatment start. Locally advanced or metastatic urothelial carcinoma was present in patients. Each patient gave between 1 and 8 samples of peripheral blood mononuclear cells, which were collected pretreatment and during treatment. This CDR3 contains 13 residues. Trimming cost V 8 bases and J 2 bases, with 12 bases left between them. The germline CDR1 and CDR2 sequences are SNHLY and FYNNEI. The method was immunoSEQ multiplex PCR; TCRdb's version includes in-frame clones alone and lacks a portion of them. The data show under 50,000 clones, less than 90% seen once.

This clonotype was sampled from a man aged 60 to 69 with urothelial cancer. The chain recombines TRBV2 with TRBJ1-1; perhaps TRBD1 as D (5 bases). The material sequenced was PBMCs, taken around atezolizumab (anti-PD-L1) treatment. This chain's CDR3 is CASFRQGNTEAFF. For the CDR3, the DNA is TGTGCCAGCTTCCGGCAGGGCAACACTGAAGCTTTCTTT.